The 12 T cell receptor beta chains reported below all come from one sample, sequenced in a study of human T cells and chemical hapten exposure. Sample time point: pre-sensitization, week 0. Treatment indicated: therapeutic diphenylcyclopropenone sensitization with weekly scalp DPC. TCRdb reanalysed the RACE reads using MiXCR and keeps one entry per CDR3 protein. The sample contains 380,000 or so distinct CDR3 sequences, around 5.5% of which appear only once. The specimen was whole blood, collected in connection with sensitization to the hapten diphenylcyclopropenone (DPC). These receptors were taken from a woman between 18 and 29 years old with alopecia areata. Some clones in this sample may be carry-over from other donors' samples.

This clonotype appeared a few times. The J gene is TRBJ2-2, the V gene TRBV4-1, with a tentative D call TRBD2 (5 bases). Germline-derived CDR1 and CDR2 are MGHRA and YSYEKL. The CDR3 length is 14 residues. Trimming took off 8 bases at V and 4 bases at J, with 14 bases between the two ends. The CDR3 loop is CASSAGAGTGELFF. CDR3 in DNA: TGCGCCAGCTCGGCGGGCGCGGGCACCGGGGAGCTGTTTTTT.

A few counts support this clonotype. The V gene is TRBV19, the J gene TRBJ1-5; D ambiguous. With 5 bases removed from V and 5 bases from J, the gap between germline ends came to 13 bases. The germline gives CDR1 LNHDA, CDR2 SQIVND (reference sequence). There are 14 residues in the CDR3. This CDR3 reads CASSLLPGDQPQHF. The CDR3 nucleotides are TGTGCCAGTAGTCTCCTCCCGGGAGATCAGCCCCAGCATTTT.

This clonotype was detected only a few times. The rearrangement uses TRBV5-1 and TRBJ2-7, with TRBD2 matching 8 bases. The CDR3 is 14 amino acids. Germline V gene data show CDR1 as SGHRS and CDR2 as YFSETQ. With 2 bases clipped from V and 2 bases from J, the junction kept 3 bases outside the gene matches. Here the CDR3 reads CASSFSGGTYEQYF. CDR3 nucleotides: TGCGCCAGCAGCTTCAGCGGGGGCACCTACGAGCAGTACTTC.

This clonotype was found many times. V usage is TRBV18 and J usage is TRBJ2-7; D is unresolved. The germline CDR1 and CDR2 sequences are KGHSH and LQKENI. V was clipped by 3 bases and J by 2 bases, with 11 bases between them. The CDR3 runs to 14 residues. The CDR3 loop reads CASSPRPPAYEQYF. The CDR3 nucleotides read TGTGCCAGCTCACCGAGGCCTCCTGCCTACGAGCAGTACTTC. The complete variable domain, with remaining parts taken from reference TRBV18 and TRBJ2-7, reads NAGVMQNPRHLVRRRGQEARLRCSPMKGHSHVYWYRQLPEEGLKFMVYLQKENIIDESGMPKERFSAEFPKEGPSILRIQQVVRGDSAAYFCASSPRPPAYEQYFGPGTRLTVT.

This clonotype was detected a few times. The V gene is TRBV11-2, the J gene TRBJ2-2; no firm D call. This CDR3 is built from 16 residues. V shed 2 bases and J shed 3 bases, with 13 bases lying between them. Per the germline V gene, CDR1 is SGHAT and CDR2 is FQNNGV. The CDR3 sequence: CASSLNPDRYTGELFF. For the CDR3, the DNA is TGTGCCAGCAGCTTAAATCCGGACCGGTACACCGGGGAGCTGTTTTTT.

This rearrangement joins TRBV5-4 to TRBJ1-4; D uncertain. Trimming cost V 0 bases and J 10 bases, with 13 bases left between them. Per the germline V gene, CDR1 is SGHNT and CDR2 is YYREEE (reference sequence). The CDR3 has 14 amino acids. This chain's CDR3 is CASSLGSSDRKLFF. CDR3 DNA: TGTGCCAGCAGCTTGGGGAGTTCGGACCGAAAACTGTTTTTT.

This clonotype showed up many times. CDR3 residues: CASSPIGTVYGYTF. For the CDR3, the DNA is TGTGCCAGCAGCCCTATCGGAACAGTCTATGGCTACACCTTC. The gene calls are TRBV7-2 and TRBJ1-2; D is unclear. The CDR3 sequence is 14 residues long. Trimming pared 5 bases from V and 4 bases from J, leaving 14 bases between. The V gene's germline CDR1 is SGHTA and CDR2 FQGNSA. The full variable domain, completed using reference TRBV7-2 and TRBJ1-2, is GAGVSQSPSNKVTEKGKDVELRCDPISGHTALYWYRQSLGQGLEFLIYFQGNSAPDKSGLPSDRFSAERTGGSVSTLTIQRTQQEDSAVYLCASSPIGTVYGYTFGSGTRLTVV.

This clonotype was counted a few times. The chain couples TRBV2 to TRBJ2-3, with 13 bases fitting TRBD2. V lost 5 bases and J lost 1; bases outside the gene matches: 3. The length of the CDR3 is 16 residues. CDR1 and CDR2 from the germline V gene are SNHLY and FYNNEI. For the CDR3, the DNA is TGTGCCAGCAGTAGACTAGCGGGGGGTCGCACAGATACGCAGTATTTT. Residues: CASSRLAGGRTDTQYF.

The sample holds many counts of this clonotype. This chain joins TRBV9 and TRBJ2-1, with a tentative D call TRBD2 (7 bases). CDR3 length: 15 amino acids. The germline V gene has CDR1 SGDLS and CDR2 YYNGEE. Between the trimmed V and J ends, which lost 4 bases and 5 bases, there was a span of 16 bases. For the CDR3, the DNA is TGTGCCAGCAGCCCCCGCGCGGGGGCCGACAATGAGCAGTTCTTC. As protein: CASSPRAGADNEQFF.

This clonotype was seen more than once but under ten times. The chain is built from TRBV7-8 and TRBJ1-4; D call uncertain. Germline CDR1 is SGHVS and CDR2 is FQNEAQ. Trimming removed 5 bases at V and 0 bases at J, with 7 bases between. The CDR3 covers 14 residues. CDR3 sequence reads: CASSQYATNEKLFF. The CDR3 region has the DNA TGTGCCAGCAGCCAGTATGCAACTAATGAAAAACTGTTTTTT.

The sample holds many counts of this clonotype. V usage is TRBV6-5 and J usage is TRBJ2-2; TRBD1 agrees at 8 bases. Germline V gives CDR1 MNHEY, CDR2 SVGAGI. V lost 5 bases, J lost 7 bases, and 9 bases stayed unmatched. The length of the CDR3 is 15 residues. This CDR3 reads CASSPGQGRIGELFF. The CDR3 coding sequence is TGTGCCAGCAGTCCCGGACAGGGTCGGATCGGGGAGCTGTTTTTT.

Worth noting for this clonotype: Since the CDR3 does not end with the conserved phenylalanine or tryptophan, this likely comes from a read error. The DNA of the CDR3 is TGTGCCAGCAGTTTCGACATTTACACTGAAGCTTTCTCT. Encoded protein: CASSFDIYTEAFS. This chain joins TRBV28 and TRBJ1-1; D remains unclear. Germline CDR1 MDHEN, CDR2 SYDVKM. There are 13 residues in the CDR3. V lost 3 bases to trimming and J lost 3 bases, with 8 bases between them.